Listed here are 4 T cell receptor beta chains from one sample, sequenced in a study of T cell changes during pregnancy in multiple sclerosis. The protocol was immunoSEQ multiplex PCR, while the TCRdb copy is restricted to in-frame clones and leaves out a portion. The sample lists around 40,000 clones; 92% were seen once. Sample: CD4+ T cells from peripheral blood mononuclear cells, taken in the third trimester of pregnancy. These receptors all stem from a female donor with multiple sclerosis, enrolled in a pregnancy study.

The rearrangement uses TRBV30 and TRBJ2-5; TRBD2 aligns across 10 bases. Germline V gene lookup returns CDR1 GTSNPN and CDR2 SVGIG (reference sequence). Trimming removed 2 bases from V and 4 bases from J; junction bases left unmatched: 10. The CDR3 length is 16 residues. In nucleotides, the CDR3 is TGTGCCTGGAGTCTCGGACTAGCGGCACCGGGAGAGACCCAGTACTTC. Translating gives CAWSLGLAAPGETQYF.

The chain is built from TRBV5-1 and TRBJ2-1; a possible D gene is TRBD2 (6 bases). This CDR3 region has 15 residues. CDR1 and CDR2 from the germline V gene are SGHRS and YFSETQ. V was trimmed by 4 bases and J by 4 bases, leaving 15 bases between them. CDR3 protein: CASSPGTAAYNEQFF. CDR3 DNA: TGCGCCAGCAGCCCCGGGACTGCGGCATACAATGAGCAGTTCTTC.

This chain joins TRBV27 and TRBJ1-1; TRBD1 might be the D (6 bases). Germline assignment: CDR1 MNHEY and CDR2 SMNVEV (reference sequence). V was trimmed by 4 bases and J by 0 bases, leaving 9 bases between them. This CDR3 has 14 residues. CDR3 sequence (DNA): TGTGCCAGCAGTTGGGGGCAGATGAACACTGAAGCTTTCTTT. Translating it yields CASSWGQMNTEAFF.

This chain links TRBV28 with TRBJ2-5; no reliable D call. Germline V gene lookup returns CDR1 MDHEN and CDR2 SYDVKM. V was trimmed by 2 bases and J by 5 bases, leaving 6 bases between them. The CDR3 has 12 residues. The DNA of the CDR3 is TGTGCCAGCAGTTTAGTACGGGAGACCCAGTACTTC. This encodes CASSLVRETQYF.